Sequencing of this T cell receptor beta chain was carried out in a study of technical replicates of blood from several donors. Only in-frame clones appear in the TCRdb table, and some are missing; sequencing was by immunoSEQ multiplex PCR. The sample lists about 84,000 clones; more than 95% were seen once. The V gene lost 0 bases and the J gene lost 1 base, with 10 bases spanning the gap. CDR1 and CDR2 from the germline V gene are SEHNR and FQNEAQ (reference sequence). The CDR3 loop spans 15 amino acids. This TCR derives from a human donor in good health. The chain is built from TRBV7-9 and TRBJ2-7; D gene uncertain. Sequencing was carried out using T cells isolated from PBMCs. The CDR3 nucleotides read TGTGCCAGCAGCTTAGCGCTAGAAGTATCCTACGAGCAGTACTTC. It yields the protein CASSLALEVSYEQYF.